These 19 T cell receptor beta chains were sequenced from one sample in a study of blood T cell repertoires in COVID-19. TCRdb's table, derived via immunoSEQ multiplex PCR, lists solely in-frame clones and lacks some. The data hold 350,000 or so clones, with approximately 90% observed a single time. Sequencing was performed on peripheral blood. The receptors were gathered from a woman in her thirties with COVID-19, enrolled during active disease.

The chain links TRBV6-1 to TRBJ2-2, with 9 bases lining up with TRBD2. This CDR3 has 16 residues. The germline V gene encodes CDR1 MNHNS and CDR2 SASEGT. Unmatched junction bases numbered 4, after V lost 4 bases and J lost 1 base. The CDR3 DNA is TGTGCCAGCAGTGCTTCAGCGGGGGGGAACACCGGGGAGCTGTTTTTT. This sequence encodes CASSASAGGNTGELFF.

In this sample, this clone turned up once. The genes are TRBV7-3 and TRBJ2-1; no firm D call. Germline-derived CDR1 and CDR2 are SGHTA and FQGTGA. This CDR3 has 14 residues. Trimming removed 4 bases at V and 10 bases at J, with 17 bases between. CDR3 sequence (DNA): TGTGCCAGCAGCTCATTGTCCGCGAGTGAGGAGCAGTTCTTC. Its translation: CASSSLSASEEQFF.

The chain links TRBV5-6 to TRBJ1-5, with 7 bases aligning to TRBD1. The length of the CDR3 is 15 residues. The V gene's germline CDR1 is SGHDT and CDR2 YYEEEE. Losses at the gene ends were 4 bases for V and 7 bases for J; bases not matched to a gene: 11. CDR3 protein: CASSGNRGGEQPQHF. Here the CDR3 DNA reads TGTGCCAGCAGCGGAAACAGGGGAGGAGAGCAGCCCCAGCATTTT. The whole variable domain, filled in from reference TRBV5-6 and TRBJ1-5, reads DAGVTQSPTHLIKTRGQQVTLRCSPKSGHDTVSWYQQALGQGPQFIFQYYEEEERQRGNFPDRFSGHQFPNYSSELNVNALLLGDSALYLCASSGNRGGEQPQHFGDGTRLSIL.

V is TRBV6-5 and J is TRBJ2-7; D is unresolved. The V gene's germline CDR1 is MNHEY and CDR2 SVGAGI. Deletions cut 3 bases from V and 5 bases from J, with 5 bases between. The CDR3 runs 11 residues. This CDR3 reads CASSYLDEQYF. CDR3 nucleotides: TGTGCCAGCAGTTATCTTGACGAGCAGTACTTC.

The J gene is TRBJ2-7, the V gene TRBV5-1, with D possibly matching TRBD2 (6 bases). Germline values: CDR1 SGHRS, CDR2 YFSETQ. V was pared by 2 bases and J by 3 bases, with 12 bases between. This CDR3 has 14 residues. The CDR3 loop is CASSFERRDYEQYF. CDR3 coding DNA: TGCGCCAGCAGCTTTGAGAGGAGGGACTACGAGCAGTACTTC.

The CDR3 region has the DNA TGTGCCAGTGGTTGGAGGGGCACTGAAGCTTTCTTT. This encodes CASGWRGTEAFF. The chain employs TRBV19 and TRBJ1-1, with a possible D match to TRBD1 (5 bases). CDR1 is LNHDA and CDR2 is SQIVND in the germline V gene (reference sequence). The CDR3 sequence is 12 residues long. The ends were cut back, 8 bases at V and 4 bases at J, with 11 bases in the middle.

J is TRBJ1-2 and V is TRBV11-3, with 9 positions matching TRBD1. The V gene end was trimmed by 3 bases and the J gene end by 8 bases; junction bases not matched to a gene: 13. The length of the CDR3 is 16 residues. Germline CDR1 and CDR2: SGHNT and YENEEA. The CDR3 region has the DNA TGTGCCAGCAGCTTGCTGTGGGGACAGGGCCTCTCGGGCTACACCTTC. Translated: CASSLLWGQGLSGYTF.

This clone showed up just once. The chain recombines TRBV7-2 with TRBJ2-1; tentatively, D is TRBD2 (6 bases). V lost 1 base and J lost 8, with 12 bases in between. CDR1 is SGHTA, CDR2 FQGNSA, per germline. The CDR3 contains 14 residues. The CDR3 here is CASSLDWGVDEQFF. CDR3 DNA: TGTGCCAGCAGCTTAGATTGGGGGGTCGATGAGCAGTTCTTC.

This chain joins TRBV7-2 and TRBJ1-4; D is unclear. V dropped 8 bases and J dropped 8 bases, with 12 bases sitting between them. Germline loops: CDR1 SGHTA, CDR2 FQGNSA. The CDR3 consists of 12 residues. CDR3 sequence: CASGEMTEKLFF. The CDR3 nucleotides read TGTGCCAGCGGAGAGATGACGGAAAAACTGTTTTTT.

CDR3 DNA: TGTGCCAGCAGCCATAGGAGACGCGGTGCGGGGGCGCGACAGACCCAGTACTTC. It codes for CASSHRRRGAGARQTQYF. The chain couples TRBV11-2 to TRBJ2-5; D is perhaps TRBD2 (7 bases). CDR3 length equals 18 residues. Trimming pared 5 bases from V and 6 bases from J, leaving 28 bases between. Germline lookup yields CDR1 SGHAT and CDR2 FQNNGV.

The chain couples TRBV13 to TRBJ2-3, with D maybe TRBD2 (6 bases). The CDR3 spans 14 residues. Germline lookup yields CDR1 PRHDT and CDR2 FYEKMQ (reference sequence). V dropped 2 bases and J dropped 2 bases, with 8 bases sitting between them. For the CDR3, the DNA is TGTGCCAGCAGCTTACGGGGGAACACAGATACGCAGTATTTT. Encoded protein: CASSLRGNTDTQYF.

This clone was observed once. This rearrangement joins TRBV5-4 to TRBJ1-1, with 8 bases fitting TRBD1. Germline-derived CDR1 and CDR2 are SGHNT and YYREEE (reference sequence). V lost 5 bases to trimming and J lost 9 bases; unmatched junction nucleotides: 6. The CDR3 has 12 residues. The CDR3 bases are TGTGCCAGCAGTCATGACAGGGGTAAAGCTTTCTTT. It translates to CASSHDRGKAFF.

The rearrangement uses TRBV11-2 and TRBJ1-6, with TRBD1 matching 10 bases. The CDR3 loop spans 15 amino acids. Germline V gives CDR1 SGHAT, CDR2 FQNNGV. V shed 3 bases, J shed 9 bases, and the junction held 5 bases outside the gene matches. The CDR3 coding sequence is TGTGCCAGCAGCTTGTACGGGACAGGGGTTTCACCCCTCCACTTT. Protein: CASSLYGTGVSPLHF.

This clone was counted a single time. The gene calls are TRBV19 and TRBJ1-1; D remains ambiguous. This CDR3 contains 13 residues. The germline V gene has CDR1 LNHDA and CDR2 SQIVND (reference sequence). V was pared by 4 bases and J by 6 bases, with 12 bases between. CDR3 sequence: CASSTDGRAEAFF. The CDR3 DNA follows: TGTGCCAGTAGTACGGACGGGAGAGCTGAAGCTTTCTTT.

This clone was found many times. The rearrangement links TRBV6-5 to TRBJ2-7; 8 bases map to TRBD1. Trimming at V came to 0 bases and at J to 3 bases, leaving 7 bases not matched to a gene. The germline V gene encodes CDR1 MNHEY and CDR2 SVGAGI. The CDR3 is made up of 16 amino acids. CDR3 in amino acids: CASSYSYRGAGYEQYF. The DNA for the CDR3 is TGTGCCAGCAGTTACTCCTACAGGGGGGCGGGCTACGAGCAGTACTTC.

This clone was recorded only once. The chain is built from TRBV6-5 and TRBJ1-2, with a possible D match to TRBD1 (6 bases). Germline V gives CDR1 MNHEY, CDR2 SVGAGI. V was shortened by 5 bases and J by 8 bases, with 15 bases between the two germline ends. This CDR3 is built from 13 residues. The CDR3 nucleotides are TGTGCCAGCAGTCAAACCGTCAGGGGAGGCTACACCTTC. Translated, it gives CASSQTVRGGYTF.

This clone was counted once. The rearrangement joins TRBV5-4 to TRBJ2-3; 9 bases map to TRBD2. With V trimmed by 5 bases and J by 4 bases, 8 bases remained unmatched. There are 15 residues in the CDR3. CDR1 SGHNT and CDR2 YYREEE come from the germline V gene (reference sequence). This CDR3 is CASRTAGGSADTQYF. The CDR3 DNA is TGTGCCAGCAGAACTGCGGGGGGGTCTGCAGATACGCAGTATTTT.

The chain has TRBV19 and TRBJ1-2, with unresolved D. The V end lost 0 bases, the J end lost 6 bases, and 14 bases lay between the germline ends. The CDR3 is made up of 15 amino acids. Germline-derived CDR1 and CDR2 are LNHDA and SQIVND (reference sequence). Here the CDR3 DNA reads TGTGCCAGTAGTATAGAAGACGGGTGGAAAAATGGCTACACCTTC. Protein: CASSIEDGWKNGYTF.

The CDR3 coding sequence is TGTGCCAGCAGCCAAGATATGGGCGCGAATTCACCCCTCCACTTT. Protein product: CASSQDMGANSPLHF. The V gene is TRBV3-1 (or the pseudogene TRBV3-2), the J gene TRBJ1-6; no clear D. Trimming stripped 0 bases from V and 7 bases from J, with 10 bases between. The CDR3 is 15 amino acids. CDR1 LGHDT and CDR2 YNNKEL come from the germline V gene (reference sequence).